What follows describes a single TCR beta chain. This record belongs to a study of CD8 T cells in Susac syndrome. The CDR3 runs 15 residues. V was pared by 3 bases and J by 2 bases, with 14 bases between. Germline-derived CDR1 and CDR2 are SEHNR and FQNEAQ (reference sequence). Reverse transcription used roughly 0.45 to 1 ug RNA and random hexamers. TCRdb re-derived calls from the immunoSEQ multiplex PCR reads in MiXCR, one entry per CDR3 protein. The sample has around 300,000 distinct CDR3 sequences, 92% seen once; the top ten hold approximately 0.065%. The chain recombines TRBV7-9 with TRBJ2-7; the D call may be TRBD1 or TRBD2 (5 bases each). This TCR was recovered from a human donor with multiple sclerosis. The specimen was CD4+ T cells from PBMCs. CDR3 amino acids: CASSFMQGAPYEQYF. In DNA, the CDR3 is TGTGCCAGCAGCTTCATGCAGGGAGCCCCCTACGAGCAGTACTTC.